This entry lists 19 T cell receptor beta chains sequenced from one sample in a study of shared clonotypes between healthy human individuals. Measured with immunoSEQ multiplex PCR; TCRdb has only the in-frame clones, and not every one. The sample carries about 380,000 clones, approximately 96% recorded once. Material for sequencing was memory CD8+ T cells sorted from blood. Subset denoted: CD45RO+ cells pooled with CCR7-negative TemRA cells. The receptors were sampled from a man aged 25 to 40 in good health.

On this clone: This CDR3 fails to terminate in the conserved phenylalanine or tryptophan, so it likely reflects a read error. It is unclear where the CDR3 begins or ends on the DNA, so no DNA is shown, and the CDR3 is as TCRdb lists it. The chain uses TRBV30 and TRBJ1-2. Germline V CDR1 and CDR2: GTSNPN, SVGIG (reference sequence). The CDR3 has 8 residues if both end residues are counted. The CDR3: CASWAGGS.

V is TRBV7-9 and J is TRBJ2-3; 9 positions agree with TRBD2. With 1 base clipped from V and 4 bases from J, the junction kept 6 bases outside the gene matches. There are 16 residues in the CDR3. In germline, CDR1 is SEHNR, CDR2 FQNEAQ (reference sequence). The CDR3 loop reads CASSLGREGLADTQYF. CDR3 nucleotides: TGTGCCAGCAGCTTAGGGCGGGAGGGCCTCGCAGATACGCAGTATTTT.

This clone is a singleton in its sample. The chain employs TRBV10-3 and TRBJ1-4; 10 bases fit TRBD1. The germline gives CDR1 ENHRY, CDR2 SYGVKD. V shed 9 bases and J 8 bases; nucleotides not matched to a gene: 3. The CDR3 spans 12 residues. DNA for the CDR3: TGTGCCATTGGGACAGGGGTAGAAAAACTGTTTTTT. Protein product: CAIGTGVEKLFF.

The V gene is TRBV6-5, the J gene TRBJ1-2, with 7 bases identical to TRBD1. Germline-derived CDR1 and CDR2 are MNHEY and SVGAGI. J was trimmed by 8 bases and V by 0 bases; bases with no gene match: 6. This CDR3 region has 14 residues. The CDR3 protein is CASSYSAGGYGYTF. In nucleotides, the CDR3 is TGTGCCAGCAGTTACTCGGCAGGGGGATACGGCTACACCTTC.

The chain joins TRBV11-2 to TRBJ2-2, with 13 nucleotides matching TRBD2. Germline CDR1 and CDR2: SGHAT and FQNNGV. This CDR3 is built from 16 residues. V shed 1 base and J 6 bases; nucleotides not matched to a gene: 2. The CDR3 nucleotides are TGTGCCAGCAGCTTAGGAGGGACTAGCGGGGCCGGGGAGCTGTTTTTT. This sequence encodes CASSLGGTSGAGELFF.

CDR3 sequence reads: CASSRGTIYEQYF. CDR3 DNA: TGTGCCAGCAGCCGCGGGACCATCTACGAGCAGTACTTC. The chain links TRBV28 to TRBJ2-7; D may be TRBD2 (6 bases). CDR3 length: 13 amino acids. V gave up 6 bases and J gave up 3 bases, with 12 bases separating them. CDR1 is MDHEN and CDR2 is SYDVKM in the germline V gene.

The chain has TRBV7-9 and TRBJ1-1; D may be TRBD1 (6 bases). This CDR3 is 14 amino acids long. Germline CDR1 and CDR2: SEHNR and FQNEAQ (reference sequence). V shed 8 bases and J shed 5 bases, with 18 bases lying between them. The CDR3 DNA is TGTGCCAGCTACGCAAGGGGGGATAGGACTGAAGCTTTCTTT. It encodes CASYARGDRTEAFF. Together with reference TRBV7-9 and TRBJ1-1, the CDR3 gives the full variable domain: DTGVSQNPRHKITKRGQNVTFRCDPISEHNRLYWYRQTLGQGPEFLTYFQNEAQLEKSRLLSDRFSAERPKGSFSTLEIQRTEQGDSAMYLCASYARGDRTEAFFGQGTRLTVV.

The rearrangement uses TRBV19 and TRBJ1-2; no clear D. Between the trimmed V and J ends, which lost 1 base and 6 bases, there was a span of 15 bases. The CDR3 covers 15 residues. The germline CDR1 and CDR2 sequences are LNHDA and SQIVND (reference sequence). The CDR3 region is CASSIVSATLHGYTF. DNA of the CDR3: TGTGCCAGTAGTATAGTATCGGCAACCCTACATGGCTACACCTTC.

The V gene is TRBV2, the J gene TRBJ2-5; 15 nucleotides line up with TRBD2. CDR1 and CDR2 (germline): SNHLY, FYNNEI. V shed 0 bases and J 5 bases; nucleotides not matched to a gene: 4. The CDR3 length is 17 residues. The CDR3 region has the DNA TGTGCCAGCAGTGAAGCGCGGACTAGCGGGAGGGCGGAGACCCAGTACTTC. Its translation: CASSEARTSGRAETQYF.

The gene calls are TRBV5-6 and TRBJ2-3; 7 nucleotides agree with TRBD2. Germline V lookup: CDR1 SGHDT, CDR2 YYEEEE. Trimming removed 1 base from V and 6 bases from J; junction bases left unmatched: 8. CDR3 length equals 15 residues. The CDR3 bases are TGTGCCAGCAGCTTGCCTAGCGGAATATGGGATACGCAGTATTTT. It translates to CASSLPSGIWDTQYF. Filled out from reference TRBV5-6 and TRBJ2-3, the complete variable domain reads DAGVTQSPTHLIKTRGQQVTLRCSPKSGHDTVSWYQQALGQGPQFIFQYYEEEERQRGNFPDRFSGHQFPNYSSELNVNALLLGDSALYLCASSLPSGIWDTQYFGPGTRLTVL.

A remark on this clone: A read error may account for a junction end that differs from germline. This rearrangement joins TRBV7-7 to TRBJ2-1; 7 bases map to TRBD2. From germline, CDR1 is SSHAT and CDR2 FNYEAQ (reference sequence). The CDR3 loop spans 16 amino acids. CDR3 protein: CASSLVSGGSYNEQFF. The DNA of the CDR3 is TGTGCTAGCAGCTTAGTGTCGGGAGGTTCCTACAATGAGCAGTTCTTC.

The CDR3 DNA reads as TGTGCCAGCAGCTTAGCGGGAGGGGTGGACGAGCAGTACTTC. Residues: CASSLAGGVDEQYF. The chain carries TRBV11-2 and TRBJ2-7; 8 positions match TRBD2. Trimming took 1 base from V and 5 from J; bases not matched to a gene: 4. The CDR3 length is 14 residues. Per germline, CDR1 SGHAT and CDR2 FQNNGV. The full variable domain, with the rest looked up from reference TRBV11-2 and TRBJ2-7, is EAGVAQSPRYKIIEKRQSVAFWCNPISGHATLYWYQQILGQGPKLLIQFQNNGVVDDSQLPKDRFSAERLKGVDSTLKIQPAKLEDSAVYLCASSLAGGVDEQYFGPGTRLTVT.

The chain has TRBV5-4 and TRBJ2-1; tentatively, D is TRBD2 (6 bases). The CDR3 is made up of 13 amino acids. V was pared by 0 bases and J by 6 bases, with 7 bases between. Germline CDR1 SGHNT, CDR2 YYREEE (reference sequence). CDR3 in amino acids: CASSLGGLNEQFF. DNA for the CDR3: TGTGCCAGCAGCTTGGGGGGACTCAATGAGCAGTTCTTC.

The chain employs TRBV6-1 and TRBJ1-5; a weak D match, TRBD1 (5 bases). Trimming took off 2 bases at V and 6 bases at J, with 11 bases between the two ends. Germline-derived CDR1 and CDR2 are MNHNS and SASEGT. This CDR3 contains 14 residues. The CDR3 nucleotides are TGTGCCAGCAGTGAACGGCAGGGACCTCAGCCCCAGCATTTT. Translated: CASSERQGPQPQHF.

The chain is built from TRBV27 and TRBJ2-1, with TRBD2 matching 12 bases. CDR3 length: 16 amino acids. The V gene's germline CDR1 is MNHEY and CDR2 SMNVEV (reference sequence). V was pared by 5 bases and J by 0 bases, with 2 bases of the junction left unmatched. CDR3 in amino acids: CASSLTSGGSYNEQFF. The CDR3 DNA sequence: TGTGCCAGCAGTCTGACTAGCGGGGGCTCCTACAATGAGCAGTTCTTC.

The genes are TRBV5-4 and TRBJ2-3, with 7 bases matching TRBD2. Germline-derived CDR1 and CDR2 are SGHNT and YYREEE (reference sequence). V was clipped by 0 bases and J by 3 bases; unmatched bases: 4. The CDR3 spans 15 residues. The CDR3 nucleotides are TGTGCCAGCAGCTTGGCGGGCGGGAGAACAGATACGCAGTATTTT. Its translation: CASSLAGGRTDTQYF. Together with reference TRBV5-4 and TRBJ2-3, the CDR3 gives the full variable domain: ETGVTQSPTHLIKTRGQQVTLRCSSQSGHNTVSWYQQALGQGPQFIFQYYREEENGRGNFPPRFSGLQFPNYSSELNVNALELDDSALYLCASSLAGGRTDTQYFGPGTRLTVL.

The rearrangement uses TRBV2 and TRBJ2-3; tentatively, D is TRBD1 (5 bases). The CDR3 covers 14 residues. The germline V gene encodes CDR1 SNHLY and CDR2 FYNNEI. V shed 2 bases and J shed 3 bases, with 9 bases lying between them. In nucleotides, the CDR3 is TGTGCCAGCAGTGAACTGGACACGACAGATACGCAGTATTTT. Translation gives CASSELDTTDTQYF.

The chain is built from TRBV25-1 and TRBJ2-3, with D possibly matching TRBD2 (6 bases). The CDR3 runs 15 residues. The V and J ends lost 1 base and 6 bases respectively, with 14 bases between them. Germline CDR1 MGHDK, CDR2 SYGVNS. CDR3 nucleotide sequence: TGTGCCAGCAGTGAATTATTCGGGAGCATGGATACGCAGTATTTT. It specifies CASSELFGSMDTQYF.

The J gene is TRBJ2-5, the V gene TRBV19; 12 bases align to TRBD2. V shed 5 bases and J 5 bases; nucleotides not matched to a gene: 6. The length of the CDR3 is 15 residues. From germline, CDR1 is LNHDA and CDR2 SQIVND (reference sequence). The CDR3 DNA follows: TGTGCCAGTAGTCGACAGGGGACTAGCGGGGAGACCCAGTACTTC. Translating gives CASSRQGTSGETQYF.